What follows are 8 T cell receptor beta chains derived from one specimen sequenced in a study of early T cells in non-severe SARS-CoV-2 infection. TCRdb reprocessed the 5' RACE reads with MiXCR, giving one entry per CDR3 protein. The sample records about 60,000 distinct CDR3 sequences, roughly an eighth being singletons. Material for sequencing was whole blood. The receptors come from an adult who was a healthcare worker with PCR-confirmed SARS-CoV-2 infection or an uninfected control (not recorded which).

This clonotype was seen a few times. The chain has TRBV5-1 and TRBJ2-1, with D tentatively TRBD2 (6 bases). This CDR3 comprises 16 residues. V shed 4 bases and J shed 8 bases, with 22 bases lying between them. In germline, CDR1 is SGHRS, CDR2 YFSETQ. The CDR3 is CASSLGRAGYGDEQFF. CDR3 nucleotides: TGCGCCAGCAGCCTCGGCCGGGCGGGATACGGTGATGAGCAGTTCTTC.

This clonotype was counted ten times or more. The chain recombines TRBV29-1 with TRBJ1-5; a weak D match, TRBD1 (6 bases). Trimming removed 0 bases at V and 6 bases at J, with 9 bases between. Germline V gene data show CDR1 as SQVTM and CDR2 as ANQGSEA. There are 13 residues in the CDR3. The CDR3 DNA follows: TGCAGCGTTGAAGAGGGAGGGGGTCAGCCCCAGCATTTT. Translated: CSVEEGGGQPQHF. The whole variable domain, filled in from reference TRBV29-1 and TRBJ1-5, reads SAVISQKPSRDICQRGTSLTIQCQVDSQVTMMFWYRQQPGQSLTLIATANQGSEATYESGFVIDKFPISRPNLTFSTLTVSNMSPEDSSIYLCSVEEGGGQPQHFGDGTRLSIL.

The V and J genes are TRBV28 and TRBJ2-1, with 8 positions matching TRBD2. The CDR3 has 16 amino acids. Germline CDR1 is MDHEN and CDR2 is SYDVKM. Unmatched junction bases numbered 6, after V lost 4 bases and J lost 1 base. CDR3 in amino acids: CASSSAGAGSYNEQFF. CDR3 bases: TGTGCCAGCAGTTCAGCGGGAGCCGGATCCTACAATGAGCAGTTCTTC.

Only a few counts were recorded for this clonotype. The rearrangement joins TRBV10-2 to TRBJ2-6; possible D gene TRBD1, 6 bases. V lost 8 bases, J lost 0 bases, and 17 bases lay in between. Germline V gene sequence: CDR1 WSHSY, CDR2 SAAADI. This CDR3 has 17 amino acids. CDR3 DNA sequence: TGCGCCAGCTTACCGACAGGTTTAAGCTCTGGGGCCAACGTCCTGACTTTC. Protein: CASLPTGLSSGANVLTF.

A few counts support this clonotype. The V and J genes are TRBV7-9 and TRBJ1-1; 7 bases align to TRBD1. After removal of 5 bases from V and 8 bases from J, the junction contained 14 bases not matched to a gene. Germline CDR1 SEHNR, CDR2 FQNEAQ (reference sequence). This CDR3 is 15 amino acids long. The CDR3 region is CASSPRQGHNTEAFF. The CDR3 DNA follows: TGTGCCAGCAGCCCCAGACAGGGTCACAATACGGAAGCTTTCTTT.

The chain couples TRBV7-2 to TRBJ2-1, with TRBD1 matching over 8 bases. This CDR3 has 16 residues. Germline CDR1 and CDR2: SGHTA and FQGNSA. V lost 3 bases, J lost 6 bases, and 10 bases stayed unmatched. CDR3 amino acids: CASSLQGANFRNEQFF. The CDR3 region has the DNA TGTGCCAGCAGCTTGCAGGGGGCTAATTTTCGCAATGAGCAGTTCTTC.

V usage is TRBV7-8 and J usage is TRBJ2-2, with a weak D call TRBD1 (5 bases). The CDR3 is 16 amino acids. Trimming shortened V by 0 bases and J by 2 bases, and 10 bases separated the two germline ends. Germline lookup yields CDR1 SGHVS and CDR2 FQNEAQ. The CDR3 sequence: CASSLAAQGNTGELFF. The CDR3 DNA reads as TGTGCCAGCAGCTTAGCGGCGCAGGGAAACACCGGGGAGCTGTTTTTT. The full variable domain, its missing parts supplied by reference TRBV7-8 and TRBJ2-2, is GAGVSQSPRYKVAKRGQDVALRCDPISGHVSLFWYQQALGQGPEFLTYFQNEAQLDKSGLPSDRFFAERPEGSVSTLKIQRTQQEDSAVYLCASSLAAQGNTGELFFGEGSRLTVL.

V usage is TRBV28 and J usage is TRBJ2-7; a weak D match, TRBD2 (5 bases). Per the germline V gene, CDR1 is MDHEN and CDR2 is SYDVKM. The CDR3 contains 16 residues. Trimming took off 2 bases at V and 2 bases at J, with 16 bases between the two ends. CDR3 DNA sequence: TGTGCCAGCAGTTTACTCTCTTTAGCGAGAGCCTACGAGCAGTACTTC. This sequence encodes CASSLLSLARAYEQYF.